The rows below give T cell receptor beta chains drawn from one sample of a study of blood T cell repertoires in COVID-19. Clones were sequenced by immunoSEQ multiplex PCR, and TCRdb holds only the in-frame ones, with some missing. The sample has about 64,000 clones, around 90% seen once; the top ten hold roughly 1.5%. What was sequenced was peripheral blood. These receptor sequences come from a human donor in a cohort sampled during active COVID-19. CDR3s include the opening cysteine and the closing phenylalanine or tryptophan. D genes are given only for firm matches. Clone size is given for some rows only: seen once, a few or many times, or a class if the clone is expanded.

clone_size j_call v_call d_call cdr3_aa cdr3_nt
. TRBJ1-2 TRBV11-3 . CASSLRDTWNGYTF TGTGCCAGCAGCCTCCGGGACACCTGGAATGGCTACACCTTC
. TRBJ1-5 TRBV4-3 . CASSQDRQLSPQHF TGCGCCAGCAGCCAAGATAGACAGCTTTCCCCCCAGCATTTT
. TRBJ2-7 TRBV10-1 TRBD1 CASSESRTGVSYEQYF TGCGCCAGCAGTGAGTCGAGGACAGGAGTCTCCTACGAGCAGTACTTC
. TRBJ2-5 TRBV7-3 . CASSFSGEETQYF TGTGCCAGCAGCTTCTCAGGGGAAGAGACCCAGTACTTC
. TRBJ1-2 TRBV6-6 . CASSPPHGQRGGYTF TGTGCCAGCAGTCCCCCCCACGGGCAGCGGGGTGGCTACACCTTC
few TRBJ2-1 TRBV25-1 . CASSELGLRTNDNEQFF TGTGCCAGCAGTGAATTGGGCCTCAGAACGAACGACAATGAGCAGTTCTTC
few TRBJ2-1 TRBV4-1 TRBD1 CASSQRQGFDEQFF TGCGCCAGCAGCCAACGACAGGGGTTCGATGAGCAGTTCTTC
. TRBJ2-1 TRBV4-2 TRBD2 CASSQERRHETSGRGWEFF TGTGCCAGCAGCCAAGAAAGGAGGCACGAGACTAGCGGGAGGGGGTGGGAGTTCTTC
once TRBJ2-5 TRBV6-5 . CASSYSGLLGETQYF TGTGCCAGCAGTTACTCAGGCCTCCTCGGGGAGACCCAGTACTTC
. TRBJ2-2 TRBV9 . CASSPVEASNTGELFF TGTGCCAGCAGCCCCGTCGAGGCTTCGAACACCGGGGAGCTGTTTTTT
. TRBJ2-7 TRBV5-1 TRBD1 CASSRTGVEQYF TGCGCCAGCAGCCGGACAGGGGTTGAGCAGTACTTC
few TRBJ1-5 TRBV6-2/TRBV6-3 TRBD1 CASSTRTGNQPQHF TGTGCCAGCAGCACCCGGACAGGGAATCAGCCCCAGCATTTT
. TRBJ2-7 TRBV6-2/TRBV6-3 TRBD2 CASSLAGGGSYEQYF TGTGCCAGCAGTTTAGCGGGCGGGGGCTCCTACGAGCAGTACTTC
. TRBJ1-5 TRBV5-1 TRBD1 CASSPGQGVENQPQHF TGCGCCAGCAGCCCAGGACAGGGCGTTGAAAATCAGCCCCAGCATTTT
. TRBJ2-3 TRBV5-1 TRBD1 CASSGRDAGTGGNTQYF TGCGCCAGCAGCGGGCGGGACGCCGGGACAGGGGGAAATACGCAGTATTTT
. TRBJ1-3 TRBV9 TRBD1 CASSVEGGPIYF TGTGCCAGCAGCGTAGAAGGGGGCCCCATATATTTT
. TRBJ2-3 TRBV24-1 TRBD2 CATSDPSGITQYF TGTGCCACCAGTGATCCGAGCGGGATAACGCAGTATTTT
. TRBJ2-5 TRBV29-1 . CSTDPAGETQYF TGCAGCACCGATCCGGCGGGGGAGACCCAGTACTTC
. TRBJ2-3 TRBV7-2 TRBD2 CASSLSGRDGGTQYF TGTGCCAGCAGCTTAAGCGGGAGGGACGGAGGTACGCAGTATTTT
once TRBJ2-2 TRBV24-1 TRBD1 CATGGQGTTGELFF TGTGCCACCGGGGGACAGGGGACAACCGGGGAGCTGTTTTTT
. TRBJ2-1 TRBV29-1 . CSVIFPSSYNEQFF TGCAGCGTTATATTCCCCAGCTCCTACAATGAGCAGTTCTTC
. TRBJ2-1 TRBV3-1/TRBV3-2 TRBD1 CASSQRTGGIGGNEQFF TGTGCCAGCAGCCAAAGGACAGGGGGCATCGGGGGCAATGAGCAGTTCTTC
. TRBJ2-7 TRBV15 TRBD2 CATSRGGGLVAEQYF TGTGCCACCAGCAGAGGGGGGGGACTAGTGGCCGAGCAGTACTTC
once TRBJ2-7 TRBV6-6 TRBD1 CASSRGQIAQYF TGTGCCAGCAGTAGGGGACAGATCGCGCAGTACTTC
. TRBJ1-2 TRBV2 . CASSPDTNYGYTF TGTGCCAGCAGTCCGGACACCAACTATGGCTACACCTTC
once TRBJ2-5 TRBV5-5 TRBD2 CASSLTKREGTQETQYF TGTGCCAGCAGCTTGACGAAGCGGGAGGGTACCCAAGAGACCCAGTACTTC
. TRBJ1-2 TRBV5-1 . CASSLVGGEGGYTF TGCGCCAGCAGCTTGGTTGGGGGGGAAGGTGGCTACACCTTC
. TRBJ2-2 TRBV6-5 . CASRSRETVGELFF TGTGCCAGCAGGTCCCGGGAGACGGTCGGGGAGCTGTTTTTT
. TRBJ2-7 TRBV18 TRBD1 CASSTQQGREQYF TGTGCCAGCTCAACACAACAGGGGCGCGAGCAGTACTTC
. TRBJ2-1 TRBV5-4 . CASSSRTGNEQFF TGTGCCAGCAGCTCACGGACTGGGAATGAGCAGTTCTTC
. TRBJ2-3 TRBV19 TRBD1 CASSILTGGTDTQYF TGTGCCAGTAGTATTCTGACAGGGGGCACAGATACGCAGTATTTT
. TRBJ2-1 TRBV25-1 TRBD1 CASSELGTGGKNEQFF TGTGCCAGCAGTGAATTAGGTACAGGGGGCAAGAATGAGCAGTTCTTC
. TRBJ1-1 TRBV7-2 . CASSLDSYGREAFF TGTGCCAGCAGCTTAGATTCCTACGGGAGAGAAGCTTTCTTT
once TRBJ2-6 TRBV19 . CASSIYKSSSGANVLTF TGTGCCAGTAGTATTTACAAGTCAAGCTCTGGGGCCAACGTCCTGACTTTC
. TRBJ2-1 TRBV28 . CASSSTVNEQFF TGTGCCAGCAGTTCCACGGTAAATGAGCAGTTCTTC
. TRBJ2-7 TRBV7-6 TRBD2 CASSLEGRTSHEQYF TGTGCCAGCAGCTTAGAGGGGAGGACTAGTCACGAGCAGTACTTC
once TRBJ2-3 TRBV10-2 TRBD2 CASSGKASGSADTQYF TGCGCCAGCAGTGGTAAGGCTAGCGGGTCAGCAGATACGCAGTATTTT
. TRBJ2-5 TRBV28 TRBD1 CASRTGEETQYF TGTGCCAGCAGAACAGGGGAAGAGACCCAGTACTTC
. TRBJ2-1 TRBV6-2/TRBV6-3 TRBD1 CASSFQGDEQFF TGTGCCAGCAGTTTCCAGGGGGATGAGCAGTTCTTC
. TRBJ1-3 TRBV6-4 . CASSVELGNTIYF TGTGCCAGCAGTGTAGAATTGGGAAACACCATATATTTT
. TRBJ2-4 TRBV19 . CASHSTGGPNIQYF TGTGCCAGTCACAGCACGGGGGGCCCCAACATTCAGTACTTC
. TRBJ1-5 TRBV3-1/TRBV3-2 . CASSQRGNQPQHF TGTGCCAGCAGCCAGAGGGGCAATCAGCCCCAGCATTTT
few TRBJ1-3 TRBV28 TRBD1 CASSLWGQGFGNTIYF TGTGCCAGCAGTTTATGGGGACAGGGATTTGGAAACACCATATATTTT
once TRBJ1-3 TRBV4-3 . CASSQDRGGSGNTIYF TGCGCCAGCAGCCAAGATCGCGGGGGCTCTGGAAACACCATATATTTT
. TRBJ2-2 TRBV4-1 . CASSQGVSGARTGELFF TGCGCCAGCAGCCAAGGGGTGTCAGGGGCCCGCACCGGGGAGCTGTTTTTT
. TRBJ2-1 TRBV12-5 . CASGWGPSGLYNEQFF TGTGCTAGTGGTTGGGGGCCTAGCGGTCTTTACAATGAGCAGTTCTTC
. TRBJ2-7 TRBV2 . CASSPRAYEQYF TGTGCCAGCAGCCCCCGCGCCTACGAGCAGTACTTC
. TRBJ2-2 TRBV9 TRBD2 CASSPGTSGYTGELFF TGTGCCAGCAGCCCTGGGACTAGCGGGTACACCGGGGAGCTGTTTTTT
. TRBJ1-1 TRBV3-1/TRBV3-2 . CASSQVAGNTEAFF TGTGCCAGCAGCCAAGTTGCGGGAAACACTGAAGCTTTCTTT
. TRBJ2-7 TRBV28 TRBD2 CASSLVGGLERGYEQYF TGTGCCAGCAGTTTAGTAGGAGGACTAGAGCGGGGATACGAGCAGTACTTC